Listed here is a single T cell receptor beta chain. Antigen: not known. The junction had 9 bases not matched to a gene; V was cut back by 8 bases and J by 5 bases. The CDR3 spans 14 residues. CDR1 is MNHNS and CDR2 is SASEGT in the germline V gene. These data originate in a study of cytomegalovirus exposure and HLA in healthy donors. Study background: HLA-typed donors contributed 80 million or so unique TCRs, which were held in an early data release. Study findings and constraints: Across HLA loci, a later analysis found differing TCR association rates, with DRB1 most and HLA-C fewest. A later analysis linked about 17,000 TCR beta sequences to HLA alleles at 0.05 false discovery rate.

With 60 Vbeta and 13 Jbeta primers, the PCR was carried out. The assay was immunoSEQ multiplex PCR, and TCRdb's table has in-frame clones only and misses some. The sample includes approximately 150,000 clones, 55% to 85% seen only once; the top ten take approximately 2%. V is TRBV6-1 and J is TRBJ2-5; the match to TRBD1 covers 9 bases. The clonotype originates from a middle-aged man in good health and CMV-seronegative. Sequencing was done on a sample of PBMCs. The CDR3 spells CASGETGGLETQYF. DNA for the CDR3: TGTGCCAGCGGAGAGACAGGGGGTTTGGAGACCCAGTACTTC.